A selection of T cell receptor beta chains follows, all from one sample in a study of shared clonotypes between healthy human individuals. Sequenced by immunoSEQ multiplex PCR; TCRdb stores in-frame clones only, minus some. The repertoire holds over 850,000 clones, with approximately 78% as singletons. Sequenced material: memory CD4+ T cells from PBMCs. Receptor source: a young man in good health. Some clones in this sample may be carry-over from other donors' samples. The CDR3 runs from the conserved cysteine through the conserved F or W. A D gene is named only where the DNA matches it firmly. Clone size is stated in some rows and not others, as once, few, many or a class when expanded.

len,d_gene,abundance,v_gene,j_gene,CDR3aa,CDR3nt
14,TRBD1,-,TRBV7-9,TRBJ2-7,CAEQTGSGSYEQYF,TGTGCCGAGCAGACAGGGTCGGGATCCTACGAGCAGTACTTC
15,TRBD1,-,TRBV6-6,TRBJ2-5,CASSPTPGQQETQYF,TGTGCCAGCAGTCCTACACCGGGACAGCAAGAGACCCAGTACTTC
12,-,few,TRBV19,TRBJ1-5,CASRQGNQPQHF,TGTGCCAGTAGACAGGGCAATCAGCCCCAGCATTTT
15,-,few,TRBV5-4,TRBJ2-1,CASSLDGSSYNEQFF,TGTGCCAGCAGCTTGGATGGGAGCTCCTACAATGAGCAGTTCTTC
16,TRBD2,-,TRBV23-1,TRBJ2-7,CASSPRWREGLNEQYF,TGCGCCAGCAGTCCCCGCTGGCGGGAGGGCCTAAACGAGCAGTACTTC
15,-,-,TRBV27,TRBJ2-7,CASSLRQGPAYEQYF,TGTGCCAGCAGTTTACGTCAGGGCCCGGCCTACGAGCAGTACTTC
15,-,-,TRBV11-2,TRBJ1-3,CASSLYSQGGNTIYF,TGTGCCAGCAGCTTATATTCACAGGGAGGAAACACCATATATTTT
14,TRBD2,-,TRBV7-3,TRBJ2-3,CASRESGRGDTQYF,TGTGCCAGCAGGGAAAGCGGGAGGGGAGATACGCAGTATTTT
13,TRBD1,-,TRBV14,TRBJ1-1,CASRDREDTEAFF,TGTGCCAGCAGGGACAGGGAAGACACTGAAGCTTTCTTT
13,-,once,TRBV2,TRBJ1-4,CASMRSSNEKLFF,TGTGCCAGCATGAGATCCTCTAATGAAAAACTGTTTTTT
16,TRBD2,once,TRBV5-4,TRBJ2-2,CASSFGTSGNTGELFF,TGTGCCAGCAGCTTTGGGACTAGCGGGAACACCGGGGAGCTGTTTTTT
15,-,-,TRBV9,TRBJ1-5,CASSVGANSNQPQHF,TGTGCCAGCAGCGTAGGGGCGAATAGCAATCAGCCCCAGCATTTT
14,-,once,TRBV2,TRBJ1-5,CASRRGYSNQPQHF,TGTGCCAGCCGCCGGGGGTATAGCAATCAGCCCCAGCATTTT
15,-,-,TRBV2,TRBJ2-7,CASSGTPLAAYEQYF,TGTGCCAGCAGCGGTACTCCACTAGCAGCCTACGAGCAGTACTTC
15,TRBD1,-,TRBV18,TRBJ1-1,CASSFVQGIGTEAFF,TGTGCCAGCTCCTTCGTACAGGGGATTGGCACTGAAGCTTTCTTT
13,-,-,TRBV30,TRBJ2-2,CAWSRVVGGELFF,TGTGCCTGGAGTCGTGTGGTGGGCGGGGAGCTGTTTTTT
16,TRBD2,-,TRBV28,TRBJ2-1,CASSLVRLAGGNEQFF,TGTGCCAGCAGTTTGGTTAGGTTAGCGGGAGGGAATGAGCAGTTCTTC
13,-,-,TRBV10-2,TRBJ1-5,CASRRGFGQPQHF,TGCGCCAGCAGGAGGGGGTTCGGTCAGCCCCAGCATTTT
15,-,-,TRBV30,TRBJ1-1,CAWNPRQSMNTEAFF,TGTGCCTGGAACCCCCGACAGTCAATGAACACTGAAGCTTTCTTT
14,-,-,TRBV13,TRBJ2-7,CASRRAGLSYEQYF,TGTGCCAGCAGACGGGCAGGCCTCTCCTACGAGCAGTACTTC
10,-,-,TRBV27,TRBJ1-5,CAGRDQPQHF,TGTGCCGGACGAGATCAGCCCCAGCATTTT
14,-,-,TRBV9,TRBJ1-2,CASSVDLGIGGYTF,TGTGCCAGCAGCGTAGACCTGGGCATCGGGGGCTACACCTTC
16,TRBD1,-,TRBV15,TRBJ2-7,CATSRGSFGTAYEQYF,TGTGCCACCAGCAGAGGAAGTTTCGGGACAGCTTACGAGCAGTACTTC
17,-,-,TRBV28,TRBJ2-1,CASSLGMETWAYNEQFF,TGTGCCAGCAGTTTGGGGATGGAAACGTGGGCCTACAATGAGCAGTTCTTC
13,-,-,TRBV6-5,TRBJ2-3,CASTDSGTDTQYF,TGTGCCAGCACCGACTCTGGGACAGATACGCAGTATTTT
14,-,-,TRBV27,TRBJ1-4,CASGTGKTNEKLFF,TGTGCCAGCGGAACAGGGAAAACTAATGAAAAACTGTTTTTT